The 14 T cell receptor beta chains below come from one sample, sequenced in a study of blood T cell repertoires in COVID-19. Data came from immunoSEQ multiplex PCR; TCRdb stores just in-frame clones and leaves some out. The sample holds some 150,000 clones, about 85% seen once. The source material was peripheral blood. The receptors stem from a woman of 80 years or more in a cohort sampled during active or convalescent COVID-19.

V usage is TRBV9 and J usage is TRBJ2-1; TRBD2 aligns across 11 bases. The length of the CDR3 is 16 residues. CDR1 and CDR2 from the germline V gene are SGDLS and YYNGEE. The V segment lost 0 bases and the J segment 6 bases; nucleotides outside the gene matches: 5. CDR3 sequence reads: CASSVGSGRVSNEQFF. CDR3 nucleotides: TGTGCCAGCAGCGTAGGTAGCGGGAGGGTCTCCAATGAGCAGTTCTTC.

J is TRBJ2-1 and V is TRBV19; 11 nucleotides agree with TRBD2. From germline, CDR1 is LNHDA and CDR2 SQIVND (reference sequence). Unmatched junction bases numbered 11, after V lost 5 bases and J lost 8 bases. This CDR3 region has 16 residues. CDR3 in DNA: TGTGCCAGTAGTCCCCCCCTAGCGGGAGGAGTGGATGAGCAGTTCTTC. It yields the protein CASSPPLAGGVDEQFF.

The chain uses TRBV30 and TRBJ2-1; TRBD2 agrees at 9 bases. V trimming: 3 bases; J trimming: 7 bases; junction bases outside the gene matches: 13. Germline assignment: CDR1 GTSNPN and CDR2 SVGIG (reference sequence). This CDR3 region has 16 residues. The CDR3 protein is CAWRLGAGGLGNEQFF. CDR3 in DNA: TGTGCCTGGAGGTTAGGCGCGGGAGGGTTGGGTAATGAGCAGTTCTTC.

This clone occurred once. This rearrangement joins TRBV7-2 to TRBJ1-1; 7 bases match TRBD1. CDR3 length: 14 amino acids. Germline V gives CDR1 SGHTA, CDR2 FQGNSA. The J segment lost 0 bases and the V segment lost 8 bases, leaving 6 bases of the junction unmatched. CDR3: CASFKGQLNTEAFF. The CDR3 nucleotides read TGTGCCAGCTTCAAGGGACAGTTGAACACTGAAGCTTTCTTT.

The CDR3 is CASSSSFAGDGVGGYTF. The CDR3 DNA is TGTGCCAGCAGTTCCTCGTTCGCGGGGGATGGGGTTGGTGGCTACACCTTC. This chain connects TRBV7-8 to TRBJ1-2; D might be TRBD1 (5 bases). Trimming took 6 bases from V and 7 from J, leaving 27 bases between them. The CDR3 runs to 17 residues. The V gene's germline CDR1 is SGHVS and CDR2 FQNEAQ.

The J gene is TRBJ1-6, the V gene TRBV5-6, with 12 bases identical to TRBD1. The CDR3 length is 16 residues. Germline V gives CDR1 SGHDT, CDR2 YYEEEE. V was clipped by 5 bases and J by 6 bases; unmatched bases: 6. The CDR3 DNA reads TGTGCCAGCAGTCCGGGACAGGGGGCGTTTAATTCACCCCTCCACTTT. It codes for CASSPGQGAFNSPLHF.

Written as DNA, the CDR3 is TGCAGCGTTGAAGGGGGCGGACGGGAAAAACTGTTTTTT. This sequence encodes CSVEGGGREKLFF. This chain links TRBV29-1 with TRBJ1-4, with D possibly being TRBD1 (5 bases). The CDR3 length is 13 residues. The V gene lost 1 base and the J gene lost 8 bases, with 11 bases spanning the gap. Germline V lookup: CDR1 SQVTM, CDR2 ANQGSEA.

The chain recombines TRBV7-9 with TRBJ1-2; the match to TRBD1 covers 8 bases. The CDR3 loop spans 16 amino acids. The trim removed 3 bases at V and 8 bases at J, leaving 14 bases unmatched. The germline gives CDR1 SEHNR, CDR2 FQNEAQ (reference sequence). The DNA for the CDR3 is TGTGCCAGCAGCTTTCGACAGGGGCCCCAATCATTAGGCTACACCTTC. Translation gives CASSFRQGPQSLGYTF.

This clone was counted a single time. The chain is built from TRBV25-1 and TRBJ1-1; 11 bases line up with TRBD1. The CDR3 has 13 amino acids. Per germline, CDR1 MGHDK and CDR2 SYGVNS. V was pared by 6 bases and J by 6 bases, with 3 bases of the junction left unmatched. Here the CDR3 DNA reads TGTGCCAGCAGAGGACAGGGGGCCGCTGAAGCTTTCTTT. This gives the protein CASRGQGAAEAFF.

CDR3 sequence reads: CASSFAENTEAFF. The CDR3 nucleotides are TGTGCCAGCAGTTTTGCGGAGAACACTGAAGCTTTCTTT. The V and J genes are TRBV7-9 and TRBJ1-1; no firm D call. The CDR3 spans 13 residues. The germline CDR1 and CDR2 sequences are SEHNR and FQNEAQ (reference sequence). V was cut by 6 bases and J by 1 base, with 9 bases left in between.

The rearrangement joins TRBV18 to TRBJ1-1; 9 bases align to TRBD1. After removal of 6 bases from V and 1 base from J, the junction contained 6 bases not matched to a gene. This CDR3 spans 15 amino acids. Germline CDR1 is KGHSH and CDR2 is LQKENI. This chain's CDR3 is CASSGRQGGNTEAFF. The CDR3 coding sequence is TGTGCCAGCTCGGGCCGACAGGGGGGGAACACTGAAGCTTTCTTT.

The J gene is TRBJ1-2, the V gene TRBV27; D is possibly TRBD1 (6 bases). Germline-derived CDR1 and CDR2 are MNHEY and SMNVEV (reference sequence). The ends were cut back, 6 bases at V and 3 bases at J, with 14 bases in the middle. This CDR3 comprises 14 residues. The CDR3 DNA follows: TGTGCCAGCAGGACGTTAGGGGGGGACTATGGCTACACCTTC. Amino acid sequence: CASRTLGGDYGYTF.

The chain couples TRBV28 to TRBJ2-7; TRBD1 matches 9 bases. From germline, CDR1 is MDHEN and CDR2 SYDVKM. CDR3 length equals 12 residues. The CDR3 sequence is CGTQGARYEQYF. In DNA form, the CDR3 reads TGTGGCACACAGGGGGCGCGGTACGAGCAGTACTTC.

J is TRBJ2-3 and V is TRBV9; TRBD1 is a possible D gene (6 bases). CDR1 SGDLS and CDR2 YYNGEE come from the germline V gene. This CDR3 comprises 15 residues. V lost 4 bases and J 2 bases, leaving 14 bases between the germline ends. CDR3 protein: CASSLMSGVTDTQYF. The CDR3, as DNA: TGTGCCAGCAGCCTCATGTCAGGGGTCACAGATACGCAGTATTTT.